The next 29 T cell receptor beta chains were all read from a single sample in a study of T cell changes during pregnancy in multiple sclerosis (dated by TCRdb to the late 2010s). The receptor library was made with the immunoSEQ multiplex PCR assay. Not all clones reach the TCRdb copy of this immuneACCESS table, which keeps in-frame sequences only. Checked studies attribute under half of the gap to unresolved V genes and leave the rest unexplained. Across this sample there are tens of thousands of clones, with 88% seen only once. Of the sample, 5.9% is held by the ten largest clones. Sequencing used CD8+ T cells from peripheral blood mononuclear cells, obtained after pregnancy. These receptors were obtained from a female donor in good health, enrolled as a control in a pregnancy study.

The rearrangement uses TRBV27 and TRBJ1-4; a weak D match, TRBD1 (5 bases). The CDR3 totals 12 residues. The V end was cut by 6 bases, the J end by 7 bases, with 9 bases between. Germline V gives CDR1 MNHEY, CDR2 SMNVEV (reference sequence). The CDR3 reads CASSLGGEKLFF. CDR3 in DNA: TGTGCCAGCAGCCTGGGGGGTGAAAAACTGTTTTTT.

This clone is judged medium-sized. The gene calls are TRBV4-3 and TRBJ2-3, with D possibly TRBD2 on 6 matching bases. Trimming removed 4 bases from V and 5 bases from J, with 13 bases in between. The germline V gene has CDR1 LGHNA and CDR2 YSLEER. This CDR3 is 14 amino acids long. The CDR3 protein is CASSPWVAEDTQYF. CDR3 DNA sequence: TGCGCCAGCAGCCCCTGGGTAGCGGAAGATACGCAGTATTTT.

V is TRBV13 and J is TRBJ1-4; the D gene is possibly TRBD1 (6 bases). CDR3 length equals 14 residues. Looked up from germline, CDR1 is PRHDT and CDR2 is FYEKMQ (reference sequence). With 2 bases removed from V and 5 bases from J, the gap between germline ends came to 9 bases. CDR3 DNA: TGTGCCAGCAGCTTAAGGACAGTGAATGAAAAACTGTTTTTT. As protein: CASSLRTVNEKLFF. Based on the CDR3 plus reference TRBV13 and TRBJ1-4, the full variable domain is AAGVIQSPRHLIKEKRETATLKCYPIPRHDTVYWYQQGPGQDPQFLISFYEKMQSDKGSIPDRFSAQQFSDYHSELNMSSLELGDSALYFCASSLRTVNEKLFFGSGTQLSVL.

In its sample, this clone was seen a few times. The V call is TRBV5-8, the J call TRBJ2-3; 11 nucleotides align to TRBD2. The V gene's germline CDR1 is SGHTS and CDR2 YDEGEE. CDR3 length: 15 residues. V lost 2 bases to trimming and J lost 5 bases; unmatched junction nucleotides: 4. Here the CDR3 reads CASSFGLAGGDTQYF. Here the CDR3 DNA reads TGTGCCAGCAGCTTTGGTCTAGCGGGGGGAGATACGCAGTATTTT.

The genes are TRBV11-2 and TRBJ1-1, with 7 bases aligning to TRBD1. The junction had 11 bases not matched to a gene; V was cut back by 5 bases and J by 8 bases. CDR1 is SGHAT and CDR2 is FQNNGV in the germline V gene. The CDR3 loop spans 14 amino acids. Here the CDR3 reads CASSPTGQGEEAFF. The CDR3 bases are TGTGCCAGCAGCCCCACGGGTCAGGGGGAGGAAGCTTTCTTT.

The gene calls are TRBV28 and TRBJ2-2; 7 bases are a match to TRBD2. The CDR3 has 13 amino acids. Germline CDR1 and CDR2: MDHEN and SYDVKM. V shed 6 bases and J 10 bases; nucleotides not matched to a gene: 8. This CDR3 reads CASRLWGREELFF. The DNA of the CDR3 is TGTGCCAGCAGACTCTGGGGGAGGGAGGAGCTGTTTTTT.

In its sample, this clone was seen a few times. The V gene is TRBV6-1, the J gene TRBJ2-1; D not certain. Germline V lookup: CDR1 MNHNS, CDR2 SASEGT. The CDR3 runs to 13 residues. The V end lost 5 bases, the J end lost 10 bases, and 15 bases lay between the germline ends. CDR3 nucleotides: TGTGCCAGCAGTTTTAGTAGTCTACGGGAGCAGTTCTTC. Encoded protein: CASSFSSLREQFF.

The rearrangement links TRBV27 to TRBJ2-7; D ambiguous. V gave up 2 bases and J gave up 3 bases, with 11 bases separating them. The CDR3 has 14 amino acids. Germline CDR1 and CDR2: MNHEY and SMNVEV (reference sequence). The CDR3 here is CASSLVLGSYEQYF. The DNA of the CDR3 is TGTGCCAGCAGTTTAGTCCTGGGCAGCTACGAGCAGTACTTC.

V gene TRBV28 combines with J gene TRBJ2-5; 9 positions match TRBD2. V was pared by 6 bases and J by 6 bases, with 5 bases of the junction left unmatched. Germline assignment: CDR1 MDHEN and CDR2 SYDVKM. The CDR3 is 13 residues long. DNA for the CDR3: TGTGCCAGCAGCCCGGGACTAGCTAAGACCCAGTACTTC. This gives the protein CASSPGLAKTQYF.

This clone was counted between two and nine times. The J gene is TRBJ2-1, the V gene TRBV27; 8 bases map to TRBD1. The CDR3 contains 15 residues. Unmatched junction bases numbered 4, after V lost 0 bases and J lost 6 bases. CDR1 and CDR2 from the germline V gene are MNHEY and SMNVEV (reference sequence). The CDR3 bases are TGTGCCAGCAGTTTATCGTGGGGGACAGGCAATGAGCAGTTCTTC. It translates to CASSLSWGTGNEQFF.

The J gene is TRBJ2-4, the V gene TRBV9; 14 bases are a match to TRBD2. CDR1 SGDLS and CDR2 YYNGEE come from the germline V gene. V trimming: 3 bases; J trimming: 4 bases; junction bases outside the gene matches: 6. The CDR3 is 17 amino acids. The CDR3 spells CASSASGTSGGKNIQYF. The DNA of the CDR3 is TGTGCCAGCAGCGCGTCCGGGACTAGCGGGGGTAAAAACATTCAGTACTTC.

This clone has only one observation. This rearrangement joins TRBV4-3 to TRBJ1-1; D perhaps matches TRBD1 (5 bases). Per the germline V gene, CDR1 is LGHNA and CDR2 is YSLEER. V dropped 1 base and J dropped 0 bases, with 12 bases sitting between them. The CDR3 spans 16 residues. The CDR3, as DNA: TGCGCCAGCAGCCAAGGGGGGGACGTACTGAACACTGAAGCTTTCTTT. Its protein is CASSQGGDVLNTEAFF.

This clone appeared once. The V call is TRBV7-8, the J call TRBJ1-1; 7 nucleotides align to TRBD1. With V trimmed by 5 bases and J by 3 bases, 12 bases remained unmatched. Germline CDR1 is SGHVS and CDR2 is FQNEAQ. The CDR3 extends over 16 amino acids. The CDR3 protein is CASSINQGVPDTEAFF. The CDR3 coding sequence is TGTGCCAGCAGCATTAATCAGGGGGTTCCGGACACTGAAGCTTTCTTT.

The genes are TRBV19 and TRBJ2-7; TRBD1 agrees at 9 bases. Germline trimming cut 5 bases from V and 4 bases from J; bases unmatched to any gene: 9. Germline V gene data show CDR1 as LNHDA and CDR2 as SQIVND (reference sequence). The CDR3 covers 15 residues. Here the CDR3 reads CASSYGGQGTYEQYF. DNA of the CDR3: TGTGCCAGTAGTTATGGTGGACAGGGGACTTACGAGCAGTACTTC. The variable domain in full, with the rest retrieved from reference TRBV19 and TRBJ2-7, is DGGITQSPKYLFRKEGQNVTLSCEQNLNHDAMYWYRQDPGQGLRLIYYSQIVNDFQKGDIAEGYSVSREKKESFPLTVTSAQKNPTAFYLCASSYGGQGTYEQYFGPGTRLTVT.

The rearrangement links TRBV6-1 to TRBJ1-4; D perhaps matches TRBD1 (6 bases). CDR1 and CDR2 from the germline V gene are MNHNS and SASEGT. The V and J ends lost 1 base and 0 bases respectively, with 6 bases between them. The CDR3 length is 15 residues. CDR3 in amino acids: CASSEGTATNEKLFF. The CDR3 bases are TGTGCCAGCAGTGAAGGGACAGCAACTAATGAAAAACTGTTTTTT.

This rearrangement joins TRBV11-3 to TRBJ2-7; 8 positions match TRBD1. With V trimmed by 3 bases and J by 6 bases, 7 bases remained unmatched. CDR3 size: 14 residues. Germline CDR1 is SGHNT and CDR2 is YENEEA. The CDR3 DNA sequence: TGTGCCAGCAGCTTTGGACAGGGAACCTTCGAGCAGTACTTC. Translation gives CASSFGQGTFEQYF.

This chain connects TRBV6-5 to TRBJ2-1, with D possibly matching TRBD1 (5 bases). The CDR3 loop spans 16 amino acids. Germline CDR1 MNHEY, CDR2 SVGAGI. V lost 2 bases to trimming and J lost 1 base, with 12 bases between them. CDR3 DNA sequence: TGTGCCAGCAGTTACACCTCAGGGATTTCCTACAATGAGCAGTTCTTC. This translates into CASSYTSGISYNEQFF.

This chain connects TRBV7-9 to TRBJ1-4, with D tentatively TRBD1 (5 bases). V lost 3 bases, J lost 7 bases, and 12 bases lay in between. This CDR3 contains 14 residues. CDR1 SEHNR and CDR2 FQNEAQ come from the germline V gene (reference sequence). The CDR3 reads CASSLLGGVEKLFF. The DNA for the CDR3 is TGTGCCAGCAGCTTGCTCGGGGGGGTTGAAAAACTGTTTTTT.

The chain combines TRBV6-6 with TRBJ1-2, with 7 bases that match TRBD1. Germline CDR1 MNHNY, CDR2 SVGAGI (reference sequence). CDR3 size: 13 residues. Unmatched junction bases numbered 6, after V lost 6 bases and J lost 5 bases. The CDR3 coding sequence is TGTGCCAGCAGCTGGGACAGCCAATATGGCTACACCTTC. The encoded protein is CASSWDSQYGYTF.

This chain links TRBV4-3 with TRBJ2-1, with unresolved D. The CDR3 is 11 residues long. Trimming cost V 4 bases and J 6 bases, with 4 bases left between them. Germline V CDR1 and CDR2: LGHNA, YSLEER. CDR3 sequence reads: CASSRANEQFF. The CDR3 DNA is TGCGCCAGCAGCCGGGCCAATGAGCAGTTCTTC.

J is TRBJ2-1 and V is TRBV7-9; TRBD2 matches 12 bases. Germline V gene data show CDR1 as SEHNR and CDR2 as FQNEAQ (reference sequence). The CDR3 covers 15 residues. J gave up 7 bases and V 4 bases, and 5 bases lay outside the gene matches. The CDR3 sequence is CASSSRTSGVNEQFF. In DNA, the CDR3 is TGTGCCAGCAGCTCTCGGACTAGCGGGGTGAATGAGCAGTTCTTC.

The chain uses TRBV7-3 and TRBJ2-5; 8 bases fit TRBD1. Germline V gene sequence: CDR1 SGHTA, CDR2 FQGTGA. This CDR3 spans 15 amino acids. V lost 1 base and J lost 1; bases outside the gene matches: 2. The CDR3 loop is CASSLIQGVQETQYF. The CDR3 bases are TGTGCCAGCAGCTTAATACAGGGGGTCCAAGAGACCCAGTACTTC.

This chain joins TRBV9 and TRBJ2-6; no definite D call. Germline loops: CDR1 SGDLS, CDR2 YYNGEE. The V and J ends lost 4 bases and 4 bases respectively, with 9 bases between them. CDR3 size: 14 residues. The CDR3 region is CASSPGGGANVLTF. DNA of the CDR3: TGTGCCAGCAGCCCTGGCGGCGGGGCCAACGTCCTGACTTTC.

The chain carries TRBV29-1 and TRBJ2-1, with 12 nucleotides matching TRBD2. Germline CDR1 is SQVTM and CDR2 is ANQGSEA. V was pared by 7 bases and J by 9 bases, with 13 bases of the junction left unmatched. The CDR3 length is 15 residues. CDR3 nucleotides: TGCAGCGCCCCGGGACTAGCGGGTGTCGGGGGTGAGCAGTTCTTC. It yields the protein CSAPGLAGVGGEQFF.

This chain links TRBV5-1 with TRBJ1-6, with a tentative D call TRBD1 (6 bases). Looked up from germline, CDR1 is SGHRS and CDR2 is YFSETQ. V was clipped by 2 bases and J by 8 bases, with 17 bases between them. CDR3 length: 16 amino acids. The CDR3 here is CASSLSGGRADSPLHF. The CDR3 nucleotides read TGCGCCAGCAGCTTATCGGGGGGGCGTGCGGATTCACCCCTCCACTTT.

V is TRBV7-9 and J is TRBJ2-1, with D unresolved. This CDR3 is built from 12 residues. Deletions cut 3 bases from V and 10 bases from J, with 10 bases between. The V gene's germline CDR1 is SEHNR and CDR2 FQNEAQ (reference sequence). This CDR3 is CASSLLVSEQFF. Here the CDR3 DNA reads TGTGCCAGCAGCTTGCTAGTGAGCGAGCAGTTCTTC.

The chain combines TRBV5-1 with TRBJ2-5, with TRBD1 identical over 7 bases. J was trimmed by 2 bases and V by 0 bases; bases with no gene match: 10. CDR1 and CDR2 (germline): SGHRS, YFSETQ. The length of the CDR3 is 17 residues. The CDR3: CASSLVSVWDRQETQYF. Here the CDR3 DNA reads TGCGCCAGCAGCTTGGTCTCTGTGTGGGACAGACAAGAGACCCAGTACTTC. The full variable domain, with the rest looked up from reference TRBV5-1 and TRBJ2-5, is KAGVTQTPRYLIKTRGQQVTLSCSPISGHRSVSWYQQTPGQGLQFLFEYFSETQRNKGNFPGRFSGRQFSNSRSEMNVSTLELGDSALYLCASSLVSVWDRQETQYFGPGTRLLVL.

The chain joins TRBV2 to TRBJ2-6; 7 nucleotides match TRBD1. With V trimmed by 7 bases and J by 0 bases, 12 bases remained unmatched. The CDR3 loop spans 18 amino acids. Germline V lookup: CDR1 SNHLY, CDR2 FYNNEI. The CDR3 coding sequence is TGTGCCAGCACTTACTCCGGGACAGTGTCCTCTGGGGCCAACGTCCTGACTTTC. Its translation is CASTYSGTVSSGANVLTF. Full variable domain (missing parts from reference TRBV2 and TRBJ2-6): EPEVTQTPSHQVTQMGQEVILRCVPISNHLYFYWYRQILGQKVEFLVSFYNNEISEKSEIFDDQFSVERPDGSNFTLKIRSTKLEDSAMYFCASTYSGTVSSGANVLTFGAGSRLTVL.

This CDR3 reads CASSVDFGTEAFF. CDR3 DNA sequence: TGTGCCAGCAGCGTAGATTTCGGGACAGAAGCTTTCTTT. This rearrangement joins TRBV9 to TRBJ1-1; a weak D match, TRBD1 (6 bases). The CDR3 runs to 13 residues. The germline V gene has CDR1 SGDLS and CDR2 YYNGEE. The V end lost 0 bases, the J end lost 8 bases, and 11 bases lay between the germline ends.